The next 25 T cell receptor beta chains were all read from a single sample in a study of beta chain features in type 1 diabetes. Every bit of the isolated RNA underwent reverse transcription, so sequencing read expressed TCRB transcripts. Assay used: immunoSEQ multiplex PCR; TCRdb lists only in-frame clones, some missing. This sample yields roughly 150,000 clones, of which approximately 9.1% are seen a single time; approximately 2.2% belongs to the top ten. Sequenced material: central memory CD4+ T cells from blood. The receptor source for this set is a young woman in good health.

V usage is TRBV6-1 and J usage is TRBJ2-3; D possibly corresponds to TRBD1 (5 bases). The V and J ends lost 6 bases and 4 bases respectively, with 14 bases between them. Germline CDR1 reads MNHNS; CDR2 reads SASEGT. The CDR3 totals 14 residues. The CDR3 DNA reads TGTGCCAGCAGCCTCCTCCCACAGGCAGATACGCAGTATTTT. Its translation is CASSLLPQADTQYF.

This chain uses TRBV11-2 with TRBJ1-5; TRBD1 aligns across 9 bases. CDR1 SGHAT and CDR2 FQNNGV come from the germline V gene. The CDR3 consists of 14 residues. The V gene end was trimmed by 1 base and the J gene end by 6 bases; junction bases not matched to a gene: 1. Here the CDR3 DNA reads TGTGCCAGCAGCTTAGGACAGGGGGGTCAGCCCCAGCATTTT. The encoded protein is CASSLGQGGQPQHF.

The chain carries TRBV5-5 and TRBJ1-4; maybe TRBD1 (5 bases). The CDR3 contains 16 residues. Deletions cut 5 bases from V and 5 bases from J, with 19 bases between. Germline CDR1 is SGHKS and CDR2 is YYEKEE (reference sequence). For the CDR3, the DNA is TGTGCCAGCAGGGGAGGCGGGGCCGGAAACAATGAAAAACTGTTTTTT. This encodes CASRGGGAGNNEKLFF.

This clone was observed at least ten times. The chain combines TRBV9 with TRBJ2-7; 10 bases are shared with TRBD1. The CDR3 covers 15 residues. V dropped 3 bases and J dropped 4; count of bases not matched to a gene: 7. CDR1 is SGDLS and CDR2 is YYNGEE in the germline V gene. As DNA, the CDR3 is TGTGCCAGCAGCGACCCGGGACAGGGGATGTACGAGCAGTACTTC. Amino acid sequence: CASSDPGQGMYEQYF.

In this sample, this clone turned up a few times. The chain links TRBV2 to TRBJ2-2; 9 bases are shared with TRBD2. Trimming cost V 6 bases and J 0 bases; bases outside gene matches: 2. CDR3 length equals 15 residues. Per germline, CDR1 SNHLY and CDR2 FYNNEI. DNA for the CDR3: TGTGCCAGCAGGGGACTAGCCACGAACACCGGGGAGCTGTTTTTT. This sequence encodes CASRGLATNTGELFF.

This clone has more than one count but fewer than ten. The rearrangement uses TRBV4-1 and TRBJ1-2; no definite D call. Trimming took 0 bases from V and 9 from J, leaving 8 bases between them. Germline V gene sequence: CDR1 MGHRA, CDR2 YSYEKL. The CDR3 length is 12 residues. In DNA, the CDR3 is TGCGCCAGCAGCCAAGAGGGCAGCCGCTACACCTTC. It yields the protein CASSQEGSRYTF.

This chain links TRBV5-4 with TRBJ1-1, with D perhaps TRBD1 (6 bases). CDR1 SGHNT and CDR2 YYREEE come from the germline V gene (reference sequence). The CDR3 has 15 amino acids. V was shortened by 3 bases and J by 11 bases, with 23 bases between the two germline ends. In DNA, the CDR3 is TGTGCCAGCAGCTCCAGCGGACAGAGTACCTTTAGGGCTTTCTTT. Its translation: CASSSSGQSTFRAFF.

CDR3 nucleotides: TGCGCCAGCAGCTTTCAGGAGAACACTGAAGCTTTCTTT. This translates into CASSFQENTEAFF. The chain uses TRBV5-1 and TRBJ1-1; D gene unclear. This CDR3 is 13 amino acids long. With 2 bases removed from V and 1 base from J, the gap between germline ends came to 6 bases. Germline lookup yields CDR1 SGHRS and CDR2 YFSETQ.

J is TRBJ1-2 and V is TRBV4-1, with a weak D call TRBD1 (5 bases). Germline V CDR1 and CDR2: MGHRA, YSYEKL. This CDR3 is 16 amino acids long. The ends were cut back, 4 bases at V and 0 bases at J, with 15 bases in the middle. CDR3 region: CASSPLVGQTNYGYTF. The CDR3, as DNA: TGCGCCAGCAGCCCTCTAGTGGGGCAAACTAACTATGGCTACACCTTC.

There are a few counts of this clone. Other DNA sequences of this sample code for an identical CDR3. This sequence joins TRBV30 and TRBJ2-2; 8 positions match TRBD2. Germline values: CDR1 GTSNPN, CDR2 SVGIG (reference sequence). This CDR3 is 14 amino acids long. With 5 bases clipped from V and 0 bases from J, the junction kept 2 bases outside the gene matches. The CDR3 spells CAWRGGPNTGELFF. Here the CDR3 DNA reads TGTGCCTGGCGCGGGGGGCCGAACACCGGGGAGCTGTTTTTT.

This clone was observed a few times. This sequence joins TRBV6-5 and TRBJ1-6, with TRBD1 matching over 9 bases. The V segment lost 6 bases and the J segment 10 bases; nucleotides outside the gene matches: 4. The CDR3 totals 13 residues. Germline-derived CDR1 and CDR2 are MNHEY and SVGAGI. The CDR3 sequence is CASSGTGISPLHF. CDR3 DNA sequence: TGTGCCAGCAGCGGGACAGGGATCTCACCCCTCCACTTT.

This clone was recorded a few times. The chain's CDR3 is CAAGTSGFNEQFF. CDR3 DNA: TGTGCGGCCGGGACTAGCGGCTTCAATGAGCAGTTCTTC. The V and J genes are TRBV19 and TRBJ2-1, with 11 bases fitting TRBD2. There are 13 residues in the CDR3. The germline V gene has CDR1 LNHDA and CDR2 SQIVND (reference sequence). The full variable domain, in which reference TRBV19 and TRBJ2-1 provide the parts outside the CDR3, is DGGITQSPKYLFRKEGQNVTLSCEQNLNHDAMYWYRQDPGQGLRLIYYSQIVNDFQKGDIAEGYSVSREKKESFPLTVTSAQKNPTAFYLCAAGTSGFNEQFFGPGTRLTVL.

V usage is TRBV29-1 and J usage is TRBJ2-5; maybe TRBD2 (5 bases). Trimming removed 2 bases from V and 4 bases from J, with 8 bases in between. This CDR3 has 12 residues. Germline values: CDR1 SQVTM, CDR2 ANQGSEA. CDR3 loop: CSVEQSGETQYF. CDR3 DNA sequence: TGCAGCGTTGAACAGAGCGGAGAGACCCAGTACTTC.

The V gene is TRBV11-2, the J gene TRBJ2-3; the D is unclear. V dropped 7 bases and J dropped 13 bases, with 24 bases sitting between them. This CDR3 is built from 14 residues. Germline-derived CDR1 and CDR2 are SGHAT and FQNNGV. The CDR3 DNA sequence: TGTGCCAGCAACCGAGGAACCGGTGATCTAGAGAAGTATTTT. Translation gives CASNRGTGDLEKYF.

The chain employs TRBV14 and TRBJ1-1, with D perhaps TRBD1 (5 bases). The V gene lost 3 bases and the J gene lost 0 bases, with 8 bases spanning the gap. This CDR3 has 14 amino acids. The germline CDR1 and CDR2 sequences are SGHDN and FVKESK. Here the CDR3 DNA reads TGTGCCAGCAGCCAGGGACTGATGAACACTGAAGCTTTCTTT. Amino acid sequence: CASSQGLMNTEAFF.

This clone was detected a few times. The rearrangement links TRBV30 to TRBJ1-2; TRBD1 aligns across 8 bases. Germline-derived CDR1 and CDR2 are GTSNPN and SVGIG (reference sequence). The CDR3 consists of 12 residues. J was trimmed by 8 bases and V by 2 bases; bases with no gene match: 4. For the CDR3, the DNA is TGTGCCTGGAGTAGGGGGACAGGCGGCTACACCTTC. It specifies CAWSRGTGGYTF.

This clone was seen more than once but under ten times. One junction end does not reproduce the germline sequence, and a read error may be involved. This sequence joins TRBV4-2 and TRBJ2-1; 15 bases match TRBD2. The CDR3 sequence is 17 residues long. Germline CDR1 and CDR2: LGHNA and YNFKEQ. In DNA, the CDR3 is TGTGCCACCAGCGGAGGACTAGCGGGGGGGAGGGACAATGAGCAGTTCTTC. It encodes CATSGGLAGGRDNEQFF.

This rearrangement joins TRBV5-1 to TRBJ2-2, with TRBD2 as a possible D gene (5 bases). The CDR3 is made up of 13 amino acids. Germline V gives CDR1 SGHRS, CDR2 YFSETQ. The germline V and J ends were trimmed by 4 bases and 6 bases, with 10 bases remaining between them. CDR3 region: CASSAEGAGELFF. The DNA for the CDR3 is TGCGCCAGCAGCGCCGAGGGTGCCGGGGAGCTGTTTTTT.

This clone has just a few counts. V gene TRBV11-2 combines with J gene TRBJ2-2; 13 bases match TRBD2. V shed 1 base, J shed 3 bases, and the junction held 8 bases outside the gene matches. The V gene's germline CDR1 is SGHAT and CDR2 FQNNGV. The CDR3 is 19 residues long. CDR3 in DNA: TGTGCCAGCAGCTTAGCTTCTGGGACTAGCGGGATCTACACCGGGGAGCTGTTTTTT. Protein product: CASSLASGTSGIYTGELFF.

This chain uses TRBV2 with TRBJ2-3, with 9 bases matching TRBD2. Germline trimming cut 2 bases from V and 5 bases from J; bases unmatched to any gene: 5. CDR3 size: 15 residues. Germline assignment: CDR1 SNHLY and CDR2 FYNNEI. CDR3 region: CASSEMAGGVDTQYF. In DNA, the CDR3 is TGTGCCAGCAGTGAAATGGCGGGGGGGGTAGATACGCAGTATTTT.

J is TRBJ2-7 and V is TRBV6-6, with TRBD1 identical over 7 bases. Per the germline V gene, CDR1 is MNHNY and CDR2 is SVGAGI (reference sequence). J was trimmed by 0 bases and V by 9 bases; bases with no gene match: 11. The CDR3 has 15 amino acids. CDR3: CASTEGQLRSYEQYF. The CDR3 DNA is TGTGCCAGTACCGAGGGACAGCTTCGCTCCTACGAGCAGTACTTC.

This clone occurred a few times. CDR3 region: CASSPGTSGKGSYEQYF. The CDR3, as DNA: TGTGCCAGCTCACCCGGGACTAGCGGGAAGGGGTCCTACGAGCAGTACTTC. V usage is TRBV18 and J usage is TRBJ2-7, with 13 bases fitting TRBD2. V lost 3 bases to trimming and J lost 1 base; unmatched junction nucleotides: 6. This CDR3 contains 17 residues. The germline V gene encodes CDR1 KGHSH and CDR2 LQKENI. The full variable domain, in which reference TRBV18 and TRBJ2-7 provide the parts outside the CDR3, is NAGVMQNPRHLVRRRGQEARLRCSPMKGHSHVYWYRQLPEEGLKFMVYLQKENIIDESGMPKERFSAEFPKEGPSILRIQQVVRGDSAAYFCASSPGTSGKGSYEQYFGPGTRLTVT.

V gene TRBV7-8 combines with J gene TRBJ1-1, with D possibly being TRBD1 (6 bases). V was pared by 5 bases and J by 4 bases, with 17 bases between. Germline V gene sequence: CDR1 SGHVS, CDR2 FQNEAQ. This CDR3 contains 15 residues. The CDR3: CASSVTGRGVTEAFF. The DNA of the CDR3 is TGTGCCAGCAGCGTTACAGGGAGAGGGGTCACTGAAGCTTTCTTT.

The chain is built from TRBV7-2 and TRBJ2-1, with D possibly TRBD1 on 6 matching bases. Trimming stripped 5 bases from V and 6 bases from J, with 17 bases between. Germline assignment: CDR1 SGHTA and CDR2 FQGNSA. The CDR3 length is 15 residues. CDR3 region: CASSATGTRSNEQFF. The CDR3 DNA reads as TGTGCCAGCAGCGCGACCGGGACAAGGAGCAATGAGCAGTTCTTC.

The V call is TRBV7-2, the J call TRBJ2-3; D unclear. The CDR3 totals 13 residues. The germline gives CDR1 SGHTA, CDR2 FQGNSA. V lost 2 bases and J lost 2, with 5 bases in between. CDR3 loop: CASSLMATDTQYF. The CDR3 region has the DNA TGTGCCAGCAGCTTAATGGCCACAGATACGCAGTATTTT.